The 30 T cell receptor beta chains below come from one sample, sequenced in a study of blood T cells in healthy people across ages. Using a J-beta primer mix together with a sample-barcoded 5' primer, a second PCR was run for roughly 6 to 11 cycles. TCRdb re-called the 5' RACE reads through MiXCR, storing one row per CDR3 protein. The sample has about 1.6 million distinct CDR3 sequences, around 36% seen once. The sequencing sample was made of blood. These receptors were collected from a woman aged 25 to 45 in good health.

The V and J genes are TRBV5-1 and TRBJ2-2; TRBD2 matches 7 bases. V shed 4 bases, J shed 4 bases, and the junction held 10 bases outside the gene matches. Germline lookup yields CDR1 SGHRS and CDR2 YFSETQ. There are 16 residues in the CDR3. CDR3: CASSPPETGGTGELFF. The CDR3 nucleotides are TGCGCCAGCAGCCCACCGGAGACGGGGGGCACCGGGGAGCTGTTTTTT.

Many counts were recorded for this clonotype. The genes are TRBV5-1 and TRBJ2-3; 10 nucleotides align to TRBD2. This CDR3 has 16 residues. Germline V CDR1 and CDR2: SGHRS, YFSETQ. J gave up 1 base and V 4 bases, and 6 bases lay outside the gene matches. For the CDR3, the DNA is TGCGCCAGCAGCGGCCGTGGACTAGCGGGCACAGATACGCAGTATTTT. It specifies CASSGRGLAGTDTQYF.

There are a few counts of this clonotype. The chain uses TRBV10-3 and TRBJ1-2, with 9 bases aligning to TRBD1. The CDR3 spans 18 residues. The germline V gene encodes CDR1 ENHRY and CDR2 SYGVKD. Trimming at V came to 7 bases and at J to 3 bases, leaving 18 bases not matched to a gene. The DNA of the CDR3 is TGTGCCATCACTAAAAGTCTCGACCGGGACAGGGTTGACTATGGCTACACCTTC. Encoded protein: CAITKSLDRDRVDYGYTF.

This clonotype appeared a few times. This chain links TRBV5-5 with TRBJ2-3, with 11 nucleotides matching TRBD2. Germline CDR1 SGHKS, CDR2 YYEKEE (reference sequence). Trimming at V came to 2 bases and at J to 7 bases, leaving 6 bases not matched to a gene. This CDR3 has 15 residues. CDR3 residues: CASSFLAGGQNTQYF. The DNA of the CDR3 is TGTGCCAGCAGCTTCTTAGCGGGGGGGCAAAATACGCAGTATTTT.

The CDR3 loop reads CASSLSSISSYEQYF. CDR3 in DNA: TGTGCCAGCAGTTTATCGTCCATCAGCTCCTACGAGCAGTACTTC. The chain employs TRBV27 and TRBJ2-7; D unresolved. This CDR3 is 15 amino acids long. Germline V lookup: CDR1 MNHEY, CDR2 SMNVEV (reference sequence). Trimming left V 0 bases short and J 0 bases short, with 9 bases between.

The V gene is TRBV27, the J gene TRBJ2-7, with 11 bases identical to TRBD2. V shed 6 bases, J shed 1 base, and the junction held 5 bases outside the gene matches. The CDR3 sequence is 15 residues long. Germline CDR1 MNHEY, CDR2 SMNVEV (reference sequence). The CDR3 sequence is CASRIAGGPSYEQYF. CDR3 nucleotide sequence: TGTGCCAGCAGGATAGCGGGAGGGCCGTCCTACGAGCAGTACTTC.

Ten or more counts support this clonotype. V and J are TRBV7-2 and TRBJ2-3; D may be TRBD1 (5 bases). This CDR3 spans 15 amino acids. CDR1 is SGHTA and CDR2 is FQGNSA in the germline V gene. Trimming stripped 0 bases from V and 5 bases from J, with 12 bases between. Here the CDR3 DNA reads TGTGCCAGCAGCTTAGCAGAGGACATAGGAGATACGCAGTATTTT. This sequence encodes CASSLAEDIGDTQYF.

This clonotype was seen more than once but under ten times. V usage is TRBV27 and J usage is TRBJ2-1; D may correspond to TRBD1 or TRBD2 (6 bases each). CDR1 MNHEY and CDR2 SMNVEV come from the germline V gene (reference sequence). The CDR3 spans 14 residues. V was cut by 5 bases and J by 8 bases, with 16 bases left in between. CDR3 in amino acids: CASSPLAEGDEQFF. The DNA of the CDR3 is TGTGCCAGCAGTCCTCTTGCGGAGGGGGATGAGCAGTTCTTC.

This clonotype has more than one count but fewer than ten. The chain couples TRBV5-1 to TRBJ2-7; TRBD2 matches 13 bases. Unmatched junction bases numbered 11, after V lost 5 bases and J lost 0 bases. The CDR3 is 18 residues long. From germline, CDR1 is SGHRS and CDR2 YFSETQ. The CDR3 here is CASRLGLAGVPHSYEQYF. The CDR3 DNA reads as TGCGCCAGCAGACTAGGACTAGCGGGGGTCCCTCACTCCTACGAGCAGTACTTC.

There are a few counts of this clonotype. The J gene is TRBJ2-4, the V gene TRBV9; a possible D gene is TRBD1 (6 bases). Near its end, the DNA agrees better with TRBJ2-7, so the J call may be wrong. Germline V gene lookup returns CDR1 SGDLS and CDR2 YYNGEE. The CDR3 runs 14 residues. CDR3 sequence (DNA): TGTGCCAGCAGCGAGAGACAGGAGTCCTACGAGCAGTACTTC. Translating gives CASSERQESYEQYF.

The gene calls are TRBV12-3 or TRBV12-4 and TRBJ1-4; D is uncertain. Trimming cost V 6 bases and J 14 bases, with 13 bases left between them. This CDR3 has 11 residues. The CDR3, as DNA: TGTGCCAGCAGCACCACACGGGTGCTGTTTTTT. Protein product: CASSTTRVLFF.

Only a few counts were recorded for this clonotype. This chain joins TRBV5-5 and TRBJ1-1; the D gene is possibly TRBD1 (6 bases). Trimming shortened V by 3 bases and J by 6 bases, and 18 bases separated the two germline ends. The CDR3 extends over 15 amino acids. Germline lookup yields CDR1 SGHKS and CDR2 YYEKEE (reference sequence). This CDR3 reads CASSWGSRGVPEAFF. The CDR3 DNA reads TGTGCCAGCAGCTGGGGGAGCAGGGGAGTCCCTGAAGCTTTCTTT. The full variable domain, with the rest looked up from reference TRBV5-5 and TRBJ1-1, is DAGVTQSPTHLIKTRGQQVTLRCSPISGHKSVSWYQQVLGQGPQFIFQYYEKEERGRGNFPDRFSARQFPNYSSELNVNALLLGDSALYLCASSWGSRGVPEAFFGQGTRLTVV.

This chain uses TRBV29-1 with TRBJ1-2, with TRBD1 matching 7 bases. CDR1 is SQVTM, CDR2 ANQGSEA, per germline. Trimming removed 5 bases from V and 5 bases from J; junction bases left unmatched: 8. The CDR3 loop spans 13 amino acids. The CDR3 DNA reads as TGCAGCGTTTTATCGGGACAGAGGTATGGCTACACCTTC. Its protein product is CSVLSGQRYGYTF.

This clonotype occurred a few times. One end of the junction does not line up with germline, which may come from a read error. The chain has TRBV13 and TRBJ2-1; 15 positions agree with TRBD2. This CDR3 is built from 15 residues. Germline CDR1 reads PRHDT; CDR2 reads FYEKMQ (reference sequence). The DNA for the CDR3 is TGTGTCAGCCGCCGGACTAGCGGGGGGGCGGATGAGCAGTTCTTC. Translation gives CVSRRTSGGADEQFF.

Regarding this clonotype: The junction departs from the called germline gene at one end, perhaps through a read error. The chain employs TRBV20-1 and TRBJ1-1; no clear D. Per the germline V gene, CDR1 is DFQATT and CDR2 is SNEGSKA (reference sequence). The CDR3 is 12 residues long. The CDR3 DNA follows: TGCAGTGCTAGAAAAACCGACACTGGAGCTTTCTTT. Its protein is CSARKTDTGAFF.

This clonotype was seen at least ten times. The rearrangement links TRBV29-1 to TRBJ2-5, with D possibly TRBD1 on 6 matching bases. Germline CDR1 SQVTM, CDR2 ANQGSEA. CDR3 length equals 14 residues. V lost 4 bases, J lost 4 bases, and 16 bases lay in between. CDR3 DNA: TGCAGCGTTGGCCCCCGGGACATTGGAGAGACCCAGTACTTC. This translates into CSVGPRDIGETQYF.

This chain joins TRBV4-1 and TRBJ1-5, with a weak D call TRBD1 (5 bases). Deletions cut 0 bases from V and 1 base from J, with 10 bases between. The CDR3 covers 16 residues. Germline-derived CDR1 and CDR2 are MGHRA and YSYEKL. The CDR3 here is CASSQDSGPSNQPQHF. In nucleotides, the CDR3 is TGCGCCAGCAGCCAAGATTCGGGGCCGAGCAATCAGCCCCAGCATTTT.

This chain uses TRBV6-1 with TRBJ2-5; D might be TRBD2 (6 bases). The closer fit of TRBJ2-7 to the DNA end suggests the J call may be wrong. Germline V gene lookup returns CDR1 MNHNS and CDR2 SASEGT. This CDR3 comprises 15 residues. The CDR3 nucleotides read TGTGCCAGCTCGGTTTGGGGGGATTTAAGGGGCGAGCAGTACTTC. Encoded protein: CASSVWGDLRGEQYF.

This chain links TRBV6-6 with TRBJ2-2; no firm D call. V lost 0 bases and J 1 base, leaving 3 bases between the germline ends. Germline V lookup: CDR1 MNHNY, CDR2 SVGAGI (reference sequence). The CDR3 runs 14 residues. This CDR3 is CASSYSQNTGELFF. CDR3 DNA sequence: TGTGCCAGCAGTTACTCGCAGAACACCGGGGAGCTGTTTTTT.

This clonotype was recorded many times. J is TRBJ2-7 and V is TRBV5-1; D is unresolved. There are 12 residues in the CDR3. V shed 1 base and J shed 4 bases, with 6 bases lying between them. Per germline, CDR1 SGHRS and CDR2 YFSETQ. The CDR3 sequence is CASSLNLYEQYF. The DNA for the CDR3 is TGCGCCAGCAGCTTGAACCTATACGAGCAGTACTTC.

This clonotype came up many times. The genes are TRBV4-1 and TRBJ2-7; 10 nucleotides line up with TRBD1. From germline, CDR1 is MGHRA and CDR2 YSYEKL. The CDR3 consists of 14 residues. V lost 2 bases, J lost 3 bases, and 1 base stayed unmatched. Here the CDR3 reads CASSQWDRGYEQYF. DNA of the CDR3: TGCGCCAGCAGCCAATGGGACAGGGGCTACGAGCAGTACTTC.

This clonotype was detected a few times. This sequence joins TRBV5-1 and TRBJ2-1; no firm D call. CDR3 size: 16 residues. Between the trimmed V and J ends, which lost 2 bases and 0 bases, there was a span of 12 bases. Germline CDR1 and CDR2: SGHRS and YFSETQ. CDR3 bases: TGCGCCAGCAGCTTTCCTTCCCGGAGCTCCTACAATGAGCAGTTCTTC. The encoded protein is CASSFPSRSSYNEQFF.

This clonotype was seen a few times. The chain recombines TRBV10-3 with TRBJ2-7, with 11 bases lining up with TRBD1. CDR1 is ENHRY, CDR2 SYGVKD, per germline. This CDR3 is built from 13 residues. The J segment lost 5 bases and the V segment lost 11 bases, leaving 8 bases of the junction unmatched. The CDR3 spells CASKGQGGNEQYF. CDR3 in DNA: TGTGCCTCCAAGGGACAGGGGGGCAACGAGCAGTACTTC.

This clonotype occurred once. The junction and the germline gene differ at one end; a read error may be behind it. The chain has TRBV24-1 and TRBJ2-1, with 12 bases fitting TRBD2. The CDR3 covers 16 residues. Germline loops: CDR1 KGHDR, CDR2 SFDVKD. CDR3 in amino acids: CAASDLLAGGGNEQFF. The DNA of the CDR3 is TGTGCCGCCAGTGATTTGCTAGCGGGAGGGGGAAATGAGCAGTTCTTC.

This chain joins TRBV6-5 and TRBJ1-2; possibly TRBD1 for D (5 bases). The CDR3 extends over 15 amino acids. The germline V gene encodes CDR1 MNHEY and CDR2 SVGAGI. The V and J ends lost 3 bases and 4 bases respectively, with 15 bases between them. The CDR3 loop reads CASSYARAGSYGYTF. Written as DNA, the CDR3 is TGTGCCAGCAGTTATGCCAGGGCGGGTTCCTATGGCTACACCTTC.

This CDR3 is CASSSELAGGIYEQYF. The CDR3, as DNA: TGTGCCAGCAGCTCAGAACTAGCGGGGGGAATCTACGAGCAGTACTTC. This chain links TRBV11-2 with TRBJ2-7; TRBD2 aligns across 12 bases. Germline-derived CDR1 and CDR2 are SGHAT and FQNNGV. The V segment lost 4 bases and the J segment 3 bases; nucleotides outside the gene matches: 7. The CDR3 has 16 amino acids.

This clonotype was seen more than once but under ten times. V and J are TRBV5-1 and TRBJ1-2; tentatively, D is TRBD1 (5 bases). Germline loops: CDR1 SGHRS, CDR2 YFSETQ. There are 15 residues in the CDR3. The ends were cut back, 7 bases at V and 0 bases at J, with 16 bases in the middle. The CDR3 DNA sequence: TGCGCCAGCCGGAGACAGATGGAGACTAACTATGGCTACACCTTC. Its protein product is CASRRQMETNYGYTF.

In this sample, this clonotype turned up a few times. The chain combines TRBV20-1 with TRBJ2-5; 13 bases map to TRBD2. Losses at the gene ends were 1 base for V and 2 bases for J; bases not matched to a gene: 13. Germline values: CDR1 DFQATT, CDR2 SNEGSKA (reference sequence). The length of the CDR3 is 19 residues. CDR3 amino acids: CSARGPVTSGGVQQETQYF. DNA for the CDR3: TGCAGTGCTAGAGGACCAGTTACTAGCGGGGGGGTCCAACAAGAGACCCAGTACTTC.

This clonotype was detected many times. V is TRBV10-3 and J is TRBJ2-3, with D perhaps matching TRBD2 (6 bases). This CDR3 contains 15 residues. Germline loops: CDR1 ENHRY, CDR2 SYGVKD. V was pared by 3 bases and J by 1 base, with 11 bases between. The CDR3 sequence: CAISDGGSRTDTQYF. The CDR3 DNA is TGTGCCATCAGTGATGGAGGGAGTCGCACAGATACGCAGTATTTT.

This clonotype was counted a few times. V is TRBV3-1 and J is TRBJ1-6, with a tentative D call TRBD1 (5 bases). This CDR3 comprises 13 residues. The V gene lost 4 bases and the J gene lost 6 bases, with 7 bases spanning the gap. The germline gives CDR1 LGHDT, CDR2 YNNKEL (reference sequence). The CDR3 loop reads CASSRRGNSPLHF. In DNA, the CDR3 is TGTGCCAGCAGCCGAAGGGGTAATTCACCCCTCCACTTT.